This is a list of T cell receptor beta chains from one sample in a study of radiotherapy plus CTLA-4 blockade in lung cancer. Sequencing was performed with immunoSEQ multiplex PCR; in TCRdb, only in-frame clones are kept and a portion is missing. This repertoire shows tens of thousands of clones, 72% found once; its top ten account for approximately 10%. The sequences come from peripheral blood, collected from a patient treated with radiotherapy plus ipilimumab. These receptors were collected from a human donor with non-small cell lung cancer who had stable disease on radiotherapy plus ipilimumab. The CDR3 runs from the conserved cysteine through the conserved F or W.

j_call: TRBJ1-1; v_call: TRBV6-5; cdr3_aa: CASSRQGYTEAFF
j_call: TRBJ2-1; v_call: TRBV4-2; cdr3_aa: CASSLRDSPGNEQFF
j_call: TRBJ1-1; v_call: TRBV29-1; cdr3_aa: CSVDSGGATEAFF
j_call: TRBJ1-1; v_call: TRBV4-3; cdr3_aa: CASSQDSFVDTEAFF
j_call: TRBJ2-1; v_call: TRBV7-3; cdr3_aa: CASSSQASVSGGYYNEQFF
j_call: TRBJ1-2; v_call: TRBV28; cdr3_aa: CASSNTRGYTF
j_call: TRBJ2-1; v_call: TRBV7-7; cdr3_aa: CASSSDGRGEQFF
j_call: TRBJ1-2; v_call: TRBV5-4; cdr3_aa: CASSSAGTASEGYTF
j_call: TRBJ2-3; v_call: TRBV10-3; cdr3_aa: CAISKAGQSTDTQYF
j_call: TRBJ1-5; v_call: TRBV7-8; cdr3_aa: CASSLSLSNQPQHF
j_call: TRBJ1-4; v_call: TRBV7-9; cdr3_aa: CASSQQGGVKKLFF
j_call: TRBJ1-3; v_call: TRBV9; cdr3_aa: CASSVEIGDSGNTIYF
j_call: TRBJ1-1; v_call: TRBV19; cdr3_aa: CASSIEGRSTEAFF
j_call: TRBJ2-7; v_call: TRBV7-8; cdr3_aa: CASSLAGQVGQYF
j_call: TRBJ2-3; v_call: TRBV18; cdr3_aa: CASSPLGPRGGGADTQYF
j_call: TRBJ1-1; v_call: TRBV7-9; cdr3_aa: CASSRGTGENTEAFF
j_call: TRBJ2-5; v_call: TRBV6-5; cdr3_aa: CAVGGAQETQYF
j_call: TRBJ2-2; v_call: TRBV19; cdr3_aa: CASSGDRGDGTGELFF
j_call: TRBJ2-1; v_call: TRBV5-1; cdr3_aa: CASSLARGDEQFF
j_call: TRBJ2-1; v_call: TRBV5-4; cdr3_aa: CASSPALANNEQFF
j_call: TRBJ2-6; v_call: TRBV30; cdr3_aa: CAWKVAGANVLTF
j_call: TRBJ2-7; v_call: TRBV5-1; cdr3_aa: CASSQQGGEQYF
j_call: TRBJ1-3; v_call: TRBV27; cdr3_aa: CASSLTGISNSGNTIYF
j_call: TRBJ1-4; v_call: TRBV4-2; cdr3_aa: CASSQGSGVEEKLFF
j_call: TRBJ2-7; v_call: TRBV6-1; cdr3_aa: CASRRSAESYEQYF
j_call: TRBJ1-1; v_call: TRBV18; cdr3_aa: CASSPSLLSNTEAFF
j_call: TRBJ1-6; v_call: TRBV6-1; cdr3_aa: CASSGLGQGGNSPLHF
j_call: TRBJ2-7; v_call: TRBV6-5; cdr3_aa: CASSRLRGASYEQYF
j_call: TRBJ2-3; v_call: TRBV18; cdr3_aa: CASSPVSSGYTDTQYF
j_call: TRBJ2-5; v_call: TRBV4-3; cdr3_aa: CASSLQGSGQETQYF
j_call: TRBJ1-6; v_call: TRBV6-5; cdr3_aa: CASRSGGAHSPLHF
j_call: TRBJ2-5; v_call: TRBV5-1; cdr3_aa: CASSVGDREETQYF
j_call: TRBJ1-4; v_call: TRBV6-1; cdr3_aa: CASSRSPNEKLFF
j_call: TRBJ2-1; v_call: TRBV5-4; cdr3_aa: CASSSNNEQFF
j_call: TRBJ2-7; v_call: TRBV5-1; cdr3_aa: CASSLRPLGLAGSYEQYF
j_call: TRBJ2-7; v_call: TRBV7-9; cdr3_aa: CASSRPGTDYEQYF
j_call: TRBJ2-5; v_call: TRBV7-2; cdr3_aa: CASSLGRGGPRRETQYF
j_call: TRBJ2-1; v_call: TRBV5-4; cdr3_aa: CASSFSRDRKYNEQFF
j_call: TRBJ1-2; v_call: TRBV5-6; cdr3_aa: CASSALSPGHNYGYTF
j_call: TRBJ2-7; v_call: TRBV5-1; cdr3_aa: CASSLAGTVLPYEQYF
j_call: TRBJ1-1; v_call: TRBV30; cdr3_aa: CAYSRDTEAFF